One and the same sample provided the 5 T cell receptor beta chains below, sequenced in a study of CD8+CD57+ T cells in acquired aplastic anemia. CDR3 and TCR beta VDJ profiling relied on genomic DNA as the template. TCRdb re-called the reads through MiXCR, storing one row per CDR3 protein. This table has around 220,000 distinct CDR3 sequences, around 50% appearing once. Patients sequenced had flow cytometry evidence of CD8+CD57+ cell expansion. Sequencing was carried out using sorted CD4+, CD8+, or CD8+CD57+ T cells (not recorded which) from PBMCs. These receptors all stem from a human donor with aplastic anemia.

In this sample, this clonotype turned up many times. The chain recombines TRBV20-1 with TRBJ2-5; 10 bases map to TRBD2. Germline V gives CDR1 DFQATT, CDR2 SNEGSKA (reference sequence). This CDR3 has 15 amino acids. V dropped 6 bases and J dropped 2; count of bases not matched to a gene: 9. CDR3 DNA sequence: TGCAGTGCCTACTCCCGAGCGGGGGGGCAAGAGACCCAGTACTTC. It yields the protein CSAYSRAGGQETQYF.

This clonotype was seen more than once but under ten times. This chain joins TRBV7-2 and TRBJ1-6; D not resolved. The CDR3 is 15 amino acids. V was pared by 4 bases and J by 7 bases, with 14 bases between. Germline V gene sequence: CDR1 SGHTA, CDR2 FQGNSA. The CDR3: CASSSLLARNSPLHF. DNA for the CDR3: TGTGCCAGCAGCTCGTTACTAGCGAGGAATTCACCCCTCCACTTT.

Note on this clonotype: A much more abundant neighbour one base away suggests this may be a read error. This rearrangement joins TRBV6-5 to TRBJ2-7; TRBD1 matches 7 bases. Germline CDR1 and CDR2: MNHEY and SVGAGI. This CDR3 is 14 amino acids long. The CDR3 DNA reads as TGTGCCTGCAGCCTGGACAGGACAACCTACGAGCAGTACTTC. Translation gives CACSLDRTTYEQYF.

The V gene is TRBV11-2, the J gene TRBJ1-2; D is uncertain. This CDR3 has 13 amino acids. Trimming cost V 6 bases and J 6 bases, with 14 bases left between them. Germline CDR1 and CDR2: SGHAT and FQNNGV. Here the CDR3 DNA reads TGTGCCAGCAGTGTGACTTCTGGTCATGGCTACACCTTC. Its protein product is CASSVTSGHGYTF.

Many counts were recorded for this clonotype. The chain combines TRBV2 with TRBJ2-1; D not resolved. The germline gives CDR1 SNHLY, CDR2 FYNNEI. The CDR3 totals 14 residues. With 5 bases removed from V and 6 bases from J, the gap between germline ends came to 14 bases. CDR3 coding DNA: TGTGCCAGCAGTAAGGGCCCGTCGGCCAATGAGCAGTTCTTC. It yields the protein CASSKGPSANEQFF. Combining the CDR3 with reference TRBV2 and TRBJ2-1 gives the whole variable domain EPEVTQTPSHQVTQMGQEVILRCVPISNHLYFYWYRQILGQKVEFLVSFYNNEISEKSEIFDDQFSVERPDGSNFTLKIRSTKLEDSAMYFCASSKGPSANEQFFGPGTRLTVL.